The 24 T cell receptor beta chains reported below all come from one sample, sequenced in a study of OX40 agonist ivuxolimab in advanced cancers. Clones were sequenced by immunoSEQ multiplex PCR, and TCRdb holds only the in-frame ones, with some missing. The sample consists of approximately 63,000 clones, around 87% of them appearing once. The sequencing here drew on CD4+ or CD8+ T cells sorted from blood, taken in a trial of the OX40 agonist ivuxolimab. The receptor set was obtained from an adult with an advanced solid tumor such as melanoma, head and neck, liver or kidney cancer.

The J gene is TRBJ2-3, the V gene TRBV7-6, with 8 bases matching TRBD2. In germline, CDR1 is SGHVS, CDR2 FNYEAQ. This CDR3 comprises 14 residues. V was clipped by 3 bases and J by 1 base; unmatched bases: 0. CDR3 DNA sequence: TGTGCCAGCAGCTTTAGCGGGGGCACAGATACGCAGTATTTT. Amino acid sequence: CASSFSGGTDTQYF.

This sequence joins TRBV28 and TRBJ2-1, with TRBD2 matching over 9 bases. The CDR3 contains 13 residues. V was clipped by 4 bases and J by 6 bases; unmatched bases: 1. Germline V gives CDR1 MDHEN, CDR2 SYDVKM. The CDR3 DNA follows: TGTGCCAGCAGTTGGGGACTAGCCAATGAGCAGTTCTTC. Translation gives CASSWGLANEQFF.

This clone is a singleton in its sample. The chain joins TRBV7-9 to TRBJ1-2; the D is unclear. CDR3 length equals 12 residues. The ends were cut back, 1 base at V and 5 bases at J, with 5 bases in the middle. Germline V gene lookup returns CDR1 SEHNR and CDR2 FQNEAQ (reference sequence). CDR3 bases: TGTGCCAGCAGCTTAGAACAGTATGGCTACACCTTC. This sequence encodes CASSLEQYGYTF.

The rearrangement uses TRBV30 and TRBJ1-2, with D possibly TRBD1 on 5 matching bases. V was shortened by 1 base and J by 5 bases, with 11 bases between the two germline ends. The CDR3 length is 13 residues. CDR1 and CDR2 (germline): GTSNPN, SVGIG (reference sequence). CDR3 sequence: CAWSGGGTYGYTF. The CDR3 nucleotides read TGTGCCTGGAGTGGCGGGGGGACGTATGGCTACACCTTC.

The V gene is TRBV4-1, the J gene TRBJ2-1; D gene uncertain. In germline, CDR1 is MGHRA, CDR2 YSYEKL. This CDR3 contains 14 residues. Trimming left V 0 bases short and J 8 bases short, with 11 bases between. The CDR3 spells CASSQEPATDEQFF. CDR3 sequence (DNA): TGCGCCAGCAGCCAAGAACCAGCTACGGATGAGCAGTTCTTC.

This chain links TRBV18 with TRBJ2-5, with no clear D. The CDR3 has 11 amino acids. The germline CDR1 and CDR2 sequences are KGHSH and LQKENI. V was pared by 6 bases and J by 3 bases, with 5 bases between. The CDR3 region is CASSSEETQYF. Written as DNA, the CDR3 is TGTGCCAGCTCCTCCGAAGAGACCCAGTACTTC.

The chain uses TRBV7-2 and TRBJ2-1; the D gene is possibly TRBD2 (7 bases). This CDR3 contains 17 residues. V was clipped by 5 bases and J by 5 bases, with 22 bases between them. Germline V gives CDR1 SGHTA, CDR2 FQGNSA. CDR3 sequence (DNA): TGTGCCAGCAGCCCAGAACTGGGGGGGCTTCCCAACAATGAGCAGTTCTTC. Its translation: CASSPELGGLPNNEQFF.

This clone occurred once. The V gene is TRBV13, the J gene TRBJ2-1; the D gene is possibly TRBD2 (5 bases). Trimming pared 1 base from V and 5 bases from J, leaving 12 bases between. This CDR3 is 15 amino acids long. CDR1 and CDR2 from the germline V gene are PRHDT and FYEKMQ (reference sequence). The DNA of the CDR3 is TGTGCCAGCAGCTTAGCGGGGAGAGGCGACAATGAGCAGTTCTTC. Protein: CASSLAGRGDNEQFF.

The genes are TRBV7-9 and TRBJ2-5, with TRBD2 matching 9 bases. V was pared by 3 bases and J by 5 bases, with 10 bases of the junction left unmatched. CDR1 and CDR2 (germline): SEHNR, FQNEAQ (reference sequence). The CDR3 is 16 amino acids. CDR3 nucleotides: TGTGCCAGCAGCTTCCCCCCGGGACTAGCAGGGGAGACCCAGTACTTC. Its protein is CASSFPPGLAGETQYF.

This clone has just one count. The CDR3: CASSEAAWRGGGNTIYF. The CDR3 region has the DNA TGTGCCAGCAGTGAAGCGGCATGGCGGGGAGGCGGAAACACCATATATTTT. This chain links TRBV2 with TRBJ1-3; D gene uncertain. V lost 0 bases, J lost 4 bases, and 16 bases lay in between. CDR1 SNHLY and CDR2 FYNNEI come from the germline V gene. CDR3 length: 17 residues.

This clone has a handful of counts. The chain joins TRBV27 to TRBJ1-5; weak D call: TRBD1 (5 bases). Germline CDR1 and CDR2: MNHEY and SMNVEV (reference sequence). Trimming removed 6 bases from V and 4 bases from J, with 10 bases in between. The CDR3 loop spans 13 amino acids. In nucleotides, the CDR3 is TGTGCCAGCAGGCAGGGATCTAATCAGCCCCAGCATTTT. It codes for CASRQGSNQPQHF.

This sequence joins TRBV9 and TRBJ2-5; 15 bases line up with TRBD2. Germline V lookup: CDR1 SGDLS, CDR2 YYNGEE. This CDR3 is 18 amino acids long. V lost 2 bases, J lost 3 bases, and 8 bases stayed unmatched. In nucleotides, the CDR3 is TGTGCCAGCAGCGTGCCGGGACTAGCGGGAGGTGGGGAAGAGACCCAGTACTTC. Translation: CASSVPGLAGGGEETQYF. Based on the CDR3 plus reference TRBV9 and TRBJ2-5, the full variable domain is DSGVTQTPKHLITATGQRVTLRCSPRSGDLSVYWYQQSLDQGLQFLIQYYNGEERAKGNILERFSAQQFPDLHSELNLSSLELGDSALYFCASSVPGLAGGGEETQYFGPGTRLLVL.

This chain joins TRBV27 and TRBJ2-3; 14 bases match TRBD2. With 0 bases clipped from V and 10 bases from J, the junction kept 3 bases outside the gene matches. Germline V CDR1 and CDR2: MNHEY, SMNVEV (reference sequence). This CDR3 has 15 residues. The CDR3 DNA follows: TGTGCCAGCAGTTTATCTGGGACTAGCGGGAGTGCGCAGTATTTT. Protein: CASSLSGTSGSAQYF.

This chain connects TRBV19 to TRBJ1-1; no firm D call. V lost 5 bases, J lost 5 bases, and 15 bases lay in between. Germline CDR1 and CDR2: LNHDA and SQIVND (reference sequence). The CDR3 has 14 amino acids. The CDR3: CASSPQVSGTEAFF. Written as DNA, the CDR3 is TGTGCCAGTAGTCCGCAGGTATCGGGGACTGAAGCTTTCTTT.

The chain couples TRBV18 to TRBJ2-2; 9 nucleotides align to TRBD1. This CDR3 region has 19 residues. V dropped 3 bases and J dropped 7; count of bases not matched to a gene: 18. Germline V gene data show CDR1 as KGHSH and CDR2 as LQKENI. The CDR3 DNA is TGTGCCAGCTCACCTCAGGACAGGGGCATGTATGTTGTCGTCGGGGAGCTGTTTTTT. This gives the protein CASSPQDRGMYVVVGELFF. The full variable domain, rest sourced from reference TRBV18 and TRBJ2-2, is NAGVMQNPRHLVRRRGQEARLRCSPMKGHSHVYWYRQLPEEGLKFMVYLQKENIIDESGMPKERFSAEFPKEGPSILRIQQVVRGDSAAYFCASSPQDRGMYVVVGELFFGEGSRLTVL.

This clone showed up just a few times. The chain recombines TRBV5-6 with TRBJ2-2; tentative D call: TRBD1 (6 bases). In germline, CDR1 is SGHDT, CDR2 YYEEEE. This CDR3 spans 16 amino acids. V dropped 1 base and J dropped 4 bases, with 14 bases sitting between them. CDR3 protein: CASSLRDRFGTGELFF. In DNA form, the CDR3 reads TGTGCCAGCAGCTTGCGAGACAGGTTCGGCACCGGGGAGCTGTTTTTT.

This chain uses TRBV9 with TRBJ1-1, with a tentative D call TRBD1 (6 bases). The germline CDR1 and CDR2 sequences are SGDLS and YYNGEE. The CDR3 extends over 13 amino acids. Deletions cut 4 bases from V and 1 base from J, with 8 bases between. The CDR3 loop is CASSWDTNTEAFF. CDR3 sequence (DNA): TGTGCCAGCAGCTGGGACACGAACACTGAAGCTTTCTTT.

V and J are TRBV27 and TRBJ2-5; TRBD1 agrees at 7 bases. The CDR3 consists of 15 residues. The V gene end was trimmed by 6 bases and the J gene end by 5 bases; junction bases not matched to a gene: 12. The germline V gene has CDR1 MNHEY and CDR2 SMNVEV (reference sequence). The CDR3 DNA follows: TGTGCCAGCAGCCGGGTCGGTGCACAGGGGGAGACCCAGTACTTC. The encoded protein is CASSRVGAQGETQYF.

The chain couples TRBV11-2 to TRBJ1-4; the D gene is possibly TRBD1 (5 bases). This CDR3 region has 17 residues. Per the germline V gene, CDR1 is SGHAT and CDR2 is FQNNGV. Deletions cut 5 bases from V and 0 bases from J, with 16 bases between. The CDR3 here is CASSLPLGAATNEKLFF. In nucleotides, the CDR3 is TGTGCCAGCAGCCTCCCACTTGGGGCAGCAACTAATGAAAAACTGTTTTTT.

By sample share, this clone is medium-sized (0.01 to 0.1%). The chain recombines TRBV15 with TRBJ2-2; D gene ambiguous. Trimming removed 7 bases from V and 4 bases from J, with 16 bases in between. The germline V gene has CDR1 LNHNV and CDR2 YYDKDF (reference sequence). This CDR3 has 15 amino acids. CDR3 sequence (DNA): TGTGCCACCACGGCAGGCGAAAGGACCACCGGGGAGCTGTTTTTT. Amino acids: CATTAGERTTGELFF.

The chain couples TRBV19 to TRBJ1-5; TRBD1 is a possible D gene (5 bases). V shed 3 bases and J shed 8 bases, with 14 bases lying between them. This CDR3 comprises 14 residues. CDR1 and CDR2 (germline): LNHDA, SQIVND (reference sequence). The CDR3 here is CASSIEGRREPQHF. CDR3 DNA sequence: TGTGCCAGTAGTATCGAGGGGAGGCGGGAGCCCCAGCATTTT.

There are a few counts of this clone. V is TRBV7-2 and J is TRBJ1-1; D ambiguous. This CDR3 region has 15 residues. In germline, CDR1 is SGHTA, CDR2 FQGNSA. The V end lost 0 bases, the J end lost 5 bases, and 13 bases lay between the germline ends. The CDR3 DNA follows: TGTGCCAGCAGCTTAGCGCTATGGGGAGGAACTGAAGCTTTCTTT. It is translated as CASSLALWGGTEAFF.

The chain recombines TRBV4-3 with TRBJ2-5; 7 bases match TRBD1. This CDR3 has 15 residues. The ends lost 4 bases at V and 2 bases at J; junction bases unmatched: 7. From germline, CDR1 is LGHNA and CDR2 YSLEER. Here the CDR3 DNA reads TGCGCCAGCAGCCCACGGGACAGCCTACAAGAGACCCAGTACTTC. Its translation is CASSPRDSLQETQYF.

This clone was observed a single time. The CDR3 coding sequence is TGTGCCAGCTCACGCGGACTTAGGGGAGGTTTATACAATGAGCAGTTCTTC. As protein: CASSRGLRGGLYNEQFF. The gene calls are TRBV18 and TRBJ2-1, with D possibly being TRBD2 (6 bases). V lost 4 bases, J lost 4 bases, and 20 bases lay in between. The V gene's germline CDR1 is KGHSH and CDR2 LQKENI. The CDR3 totals 17 residues.